A single sample is the source of the 25 T cell receptor beta chains below, sequenced in a study of shared clonotypes between healthy human individuals. Data came from immunoSEQ multiplex PCR; TCRdb stores just in-frame clones and leaves some out. The data show more than 1,200,000 clones, with about 98.5% seen just once and approximately 0.4% held by the top ten. The sample comprised naive CD4+ T cells sorted from blood. The sample's subset: CD45RA+ positively selected. The receptor set was obtained from a man aged 25-40 years in good health.

V gene TRBV7-9 combines with J gene TRBJ2-1, with 9 bases identical to TRBD2. This CDR3 spans 16 amino acids. Germline lookup yields CDR1 SEHNR and CDR2 FQNEAQ (reference sequence). V was clipped by 5 bases and J by 8 bases; unmatched bases: 13. The CDR3 bases are TGTGCCAGCAGCCCGAATAGCGGGAGAGTTAGCTATGAGCAGTTCTTC. This encodes CASSPNSGRVSYEQFF.

This chain joins TRBV2 and TRBJ2-7, with D possibly TRBD1 on 5 matching bases. The CDR3 is made up of 15 amino acids. CDR1 SNHLY and CDR2 FYNNEI come from the germline V gene. The V end lost 4 bases, the J end lost 5 bases, and 18 bases lay between the germline ends. Written as DNA, the CDR3 is TGTGCCAGCAGTGTAGGGGCAGGGTTTATTAACGAGCAGTACTTC. Its protein product is CASSVGAGFINEQYF.

The chain combines TRBV10-2 with TRBJ1-3, with D tentatively TRBD1 (6 bases). Trimming stripped 9 bases from V and 0 bases from J, with 33 bases between. In germline, CDR1 is WSHSY, CDR2 SAAADI. The CDR3 sequence is 21 residues long. This CDR3 is CARTYYLGGTRTINSGNTIYF. The CDR3 nucleotides are TGCGCCAGAACCTACTATCTGGGAGGGACAAGGACAATTAACTCTGGAAACACCATATATTTT.

The V call is TRBV5-4, the J call TRBJ2-7, with 7 bases aligning to TRBD1. The CDR3 has 13 amino acids. V trimming: 8 bases; J trimming: 0 bases; junction bases outside the gene matches: 5. The germline V gene has CDR1 SGHNT and CDR2 YYREEE (reference sequence). The CDR3 nucleotides read TGTGCCAGTCAAGGGACAGACTCCTACGAGCAGTACTTC. Translation: CASQGTDSYEQYF.

V and J are TRBV6-5 and TRBJ2-5, with D perhaps matching TRBD1 or TRBD2 (7 bases each). The length of the CDR3 is 14 residues. Between the trimmed V and J ends, which lost 2 bases and 5 bases, there was a span of 12 bases. The germline gives CDR1 MNHEY, CDR2 SVGAGI. DNA of the CDR3: TGTGCCAGCAGTTACGCAGGGGGGGGCGAGACCCAGTACTTC. This encodes CASSYAGGGETQYF.

This sequence joins TRBV6-5 and TRBJ1-5, with D possibly matching TRBD1 (5 bases). V was shortened by 4 bases and J by 3 bases, with 16 bases between the two germline ends. Germline CDR1 MNHEY, CDR2 SVGAGI. The CDR3 consists of 16 residues. In nucleotides, the CDR3 is TGTGCCAGCAGTTCCGGGGACGGCAGACTCAATCAGCCCCAGCATTTT. The encoded protein is CASSSGDGRLNQPQHF.

This chain's CDR3 is CASRSVAGGPDEQFF. In nucleotides, the CDR3 is TGTGCCAGCAGATCCGTAGCGGGAGGGCCAGATGAGCAGTTCTTC. The genes are TRBV6-5 and TRBJ2-1, with 11 bases lining up with TRBD2. This CDR3 is built from 15 residues. J lost 8 bases, V lost 6 bases, and 9 bases had no gene match. Germline-derived CDR1 and CDR2 are MNHEY and SVGAGI.

The genes are TRBV19 and TRBJ1-2, with 7 bases matching TRBD1. From germline, CDR1 is LNHDA and CDR2 SQIVND (reference sequence). There are 16 residues in the CDR3. J lost 3 bases, V lost 3 bases, and 10 bases had no gene match. The CDR3 loop reads CASSMTGSLLDYGYTF. Here the CDR3 DNA reads TGTGCCAGTAGTATGACAGGGAGTTTGCTGGACTATGGCTACACCTTC.

This clone was picked up one time. The chain joins TRBV5-6 to TRBJ1-1; D gene ambiguous. CDR1 and CDR2 (germline): SGHDT, YYEEEE. The CDR3 covers 12 residues. The V end was cut by 6 bases, the J end by 3 bases, with 9 bases between. CDR3 sequence (DNA): TGTGCCAGCACCCAGAGGTACACTGAAGCTTTCTTT. This codes for CASTQRYTEAFF.

CDR3 bases: TGCGCCAGCAGCTCGAAAACGAACACCGGGGAGCTGTTTTTT. It encodes CASSSKTNTGELFF. The chain joins TRBV5-1 to TRBJ2-2; D unresolved. From germline, CDR1 is SGHRS and CDR2 YFSETQ. This CDR3 region has 14 residues. The V end was cut by 3 bases, the J end by 0 bases, with 6 bases between.

The V call is TRBV6-4, the J call TRBJ2-2, with 7 bases aligning to TRBD1. This CDR3 region has 16 residues. Losses at the gene ends were 2 bases for V and 3 bases for J; bases not matched to a gene: 6. CDR1 and CDR2 (germline): MRHNA, SNTAGT. The CDR3 DNA reads as TGTGCCAGCAGTGACCCGAAAGGGGGCGACACCGGGGAGCTGTTTTTT. It codes for CASSDPKGGDTGELFF.

The genes are TRBV28 and TRBJ1-2; no firm D call. The CDR3 has 12 residues. Trimming removed 3 bases from V and 6 bases from J, with 8 bases in between. Germline V gene lookup returns CDR1 MDHEN and CDR2 SYDVKM. Here the CDR3 DNA reads TGTGCCAGCAGTTTGCTCCTAGATGGCTACACCTTC. Encoded protein: CASSLLLDGYTF.

The chain combines TRBV7-3 with TRBJ2-3; weak D call: TRBD1 (5 bases). The CDR3 is 15 amino acids. Trimming pared 5 bases from V and 9 bases from J, leaving 21 bases between. From germline, CDR1 is SGHTA and CDR2 FQGTGA. CDR3 coding DNA: TGTGCCAGCAGCCCTTTCCAGCTAGACAGTAACACGCAGTATTTT. It codes for CASSPFQLDSNTQYF. Complete variable domain (other parts from reference TRBV7-3 and TRBJ2-3): GAGVSQTPSNKVTEKGKYVELRCDPISGHTALYWYRQSLGQGPEFLIYFQGTGAADDSGLPNDRFFAVRPEGSVSTLKIQRTERGDSAVYLCASSPFQLDSNTQYFGPGTRLTVL.

The chain combines TRBV30 with TRBJ2-7; 8 bases line up with TRBD1. The CDR3 spans 13 residues. Trimming at V came to 4 bases and at J to 0 bases, leaving 2 bases not matched to a gene. Germline V gene lookup returns CDR1 GTSNPN and CDR2 SVGIG (reference sequence). The DNA of the CDR3 is TGTGCCTGGAAGACAGGGGTCTCCTACGAGCAGTACTTC. It encodes CAWKTGVSYEQYF.

This chain links TRBV15 with TRBJ2-5; 11 bases fit TRBD2. Germline CDR1 LNHNV, CDR2 YYDKDF (reference sequence). The ends lost 1 base at V and 0 bases at J; junction bases unmatched: 1. The CDR3 length is 16 residues. The DNA for the CDR3 is TGTGCCACCAGCAGAGTACTAGCGGGGGACCAAGAGACCCAGTACTTC. This translates into CATSRVLAGDQETQYF.

V and J are TRBV5-1 and TRBJ2-7; D might be TRBD1 (5 bases). CDR1 is SGHRS, CDR2 YFSETQ, per germline. The CDR3 has 16 amino acids. The V end lost 3 bases, the J end lost 0 bases, and 16 bases lay between the germline ends. CDR3 nucleotide sequence: TGCGCCAGCAGCTCAGCGACAGTCCCCTTCTCCTACGAGCAGTACTTC. The encoded protein is CASSSATVPFSYEQYF.

V gene TRBV30 combines with J gene TRBJ1-1; D is unclear. The V gene lost 1 base and the J gene lost 3 bases, with 12 bases spanning the gap. Germline V gene sequence: CDR1 GTSNPN, CDR2 SVGIG (reference sequence). The CDR3 sequence is 14 residues long. The CDR3 loop reads CAWSDIPLHTEAFF. The DNA of the CDR3 is TGTGCCTGGAGTGATATCCCCCTCCACACTGAAGCTTTCTTT.

The J gene is TRBJ2-2, the V gene TRBV11-2; D call uncertain. V was cut by 2 bases and J by 6 bases, with 10 bases left in between. From germline, CDR1 is SGHAT and CDR2 FQNNGV. This CDR3 contains 14 residues. CDR3 DNA: TGTGCCAGCAGCTTACACGGTTCTGCCGGGGAGCTGTTTTTT. Protein: CASSLHGSAGELFF.

Of note for this clone: One end of the junction fails to match germline, which may point to a read error. The V call is TRBV20-1, the J call TRBJ2-7; no reliable D call. The CDR3 spans 9 residues. The germline V gene has CDR1 DFQATT and CDR2 SNEGSKA (reference sequence). The CDR3 DNA reads as TGCAGTCCTGGGCCTCTAGTGGGGTTC. Translating gives CSPGPLVGF.

The chain is built from TRBV19 and TRBJ1-1; D remains ambiguous. The V gene lost 5 bases and the J gene lost 2 bases, with 6 bases spanning the gap. CDR1 and CDR2 (germline): LNHDA, SQIVND (reference sequence). CDR3 length: 12 amino acids. The CDR3 DNA follows: TGTGCCAGTAGTCAGTCAAACACTGAAGCTTTCTTT. Its protein product is CASSQSNTEAFF.

This chain joins TRBV5-1 and TRBJ2-3; 7 positions agree with TRBD1. The germline gives CDR1 SGHRS, CDR2 YFSETQ. Trimming at V came to 0 bases and at J to 1 base, leaving 5 bases not matched to a gene. The CDR3 spans 16 residues. CDR3 DNA: TGCGCCAGCAGCTTGGGAACTACAGGGGGCACAGATACGCAGTATTTT. The encoded protein is CASSLGTTGGTDTQYF.

The chain uses TRBV7-7 and TRBJ2-7; D not certain. V was cut by 6 bases and J by 2 bases, with 11 bases left in between. CDR1 is SSHAT and CDR2 is FNYEAQ in the germline V gene (reference sequence). This CDR3 comprises 13 residues. Here the CDR3 reads CASSPGPTYEQYF. The CDR3 DNA is TGTGCCAGCAGTCCCGGGCCGACCTACGAGCAGTACTTC.

The chain carries TRBV20-1 and TRBJ1-1; the D is unclear. V was pared by 3 bases and J by 13 bases, with 12 bases between. From germline, CDR1 is DFQATT and CDR2 SNEGSKA (reference sequence). The CDR3 runs to 10 residues. CDR3: CSASASKGFF. Here the CDR3 DNA reads TGCAGTGCTAGCGCTTCGAAGGGTTTCTTT.

A single count supports this clone. This chain joins TRBV5-4 and TRBJ2-6; weak D call: TRBD1 (6 bases). The length of the CDR3 is 17 residues. The ends were cut back, 0 bases at V and 4 bases at J, with 14 bases in the middle. The germline CDR1 and CDR2 sequences are SGHNT and YYREEE (reference sequence). CDR3: CASSLAGGATGANVLTF. Written as DNA, the CDR3 is TGTGCCAGCAGCTTGGCTGGGGGCGCGACGGGGGCCAACGTCCTGACTTTC.

This chain joins TRBV18 and TRBJ2-7; no reliable D call. V was pared by 1 base and J by 7 bases, with 14 bases between. Germline V CDR1 and CDR2: KGHSH, LQKENI. The CDR3 is 14 amino acids. The CDR3 sequence: CASSPQWTGMEQYF. CDR3 sequence (DNA): TGTGCCAGCTCACCACAATGGACCGGCATGGAGCAGTACTTC.